A selection of T cell receptor beta chains follows, all from one sample in a study of cytomegalovirus exposure and HLA in healthy donors. Measured with immunoSEQ multiplex PCR; TCRdb has only the in-frame clones, and not every one. The profile shows 150,000 or so clones, roughly 73% of them singletons. Sequencing used PBMCs. The receptors derive from a young woman in good health and CMV-seronegative. CDR3s include the opening cysteine and the closing phenylalanine or tryptophan. The D gene is left open where the match is weak. Clone size is shown for a subset of rows, as once, few, many or a class of expanded clone.

cdr3_nt cdr3_aa d_call v_call clone_size j_call
TGCAGCGTTGCTCGGGAGACTGAAGCTTTCTTT CSVARETEAFF . TRBV29-1 . TRBJ1-1
TGTGCCAGCAGTCTCCAGTTCAATGAAGCTTTCTTT CASSLQFNEAFF . TRBV2 . TRBJ1-1
TGTGCCAGCAGTTTCCTTGACAGCAACTATGGCTACACCTTC CASSFLDSNYGYTF . TRBV6-5 . TRBJ1-2
TGTGCCAGCAGTTGGGGGGACTCGTACAATGAGCAGTTCTTC CASSWGDSYNEQFF . TRBV27 . TRBJ2-1
TGCGCCAGCAGCTTACAACCGGGACAGGGTGGCGAGCAGTACTTC CASSLQPGQGGEQYF TRBD1 TRBV5-1 . TRBJ2-7
TGTGCCTGGAGCACCGGACTTTATCAGCCCCAGCATTTT CAWSTGLYQPQHF . TRBV30 . TRBJ1-5
TGCGCCAGCAGCTTGGAGTTAGGGGGCTTGAACACTGAAGCTTTCTTT CASSLELGGLNTEAFF TRBD1 TRBV5-1 . TRBJ1-1
TGTGCCAGCAAACTAAACGGGGACAGGGAATCACCCCTCCACTTT CASKLNGDRESPLHF TRBD1 TRBV27 . TRBJ1-6
TGTGCCAGCAGAGAGGCTAGCGGGGGCTCCTACGAGCAGTACTTC CASREASGGSYEQYF TRBD2 TRBV27 . TRBJ2-7
TGCGCCAGCAGCTCGACTAGCGGGGGGCGCAACACCGGGGAGCTGTTTTTT CASSSTSGGRNTGELFF TRBD2 TRBV5-1 . TRBJ2-2
TGTGCCAGCACTACACAGGGAGTAAGGGGCTACACCTTC CASTTQGVRGYTF . TRBV6-5 . TRBJ1-2
TGTGCCAGCAGTGAAGCTCCGGGACAGGGCGGGTATGGCTACACCTTC CASSEAPGQGGYGYTF TRBD1 TRBV2 . TRBJ1-2
TGTGCCAGCAGCTTAGACGACAGGGGGATGTACGAGCAGTACTTC CASSLDDRGMYEQYF TRBD1 TRBV7-8 few TRBJ2-7
TGTGCCAGCGGACAGGGTGAGCTGTTTTTT CASGQGELFF TRBD1 TRBV2 . TRBJ1-4
TGTGCCTGGAGTAAGCTAGCTACCCCCTACGAGCAGTACTTC CAWSKLATPYEQYF . TRBV30 once TRBJ2-7
TGTGCCAGCTCACCAAGCCAGGACACTGAAGCTTTCTTT CASSPSQDTEAFF . TRBV18 . TRBJ1-1
TGTGCCAGCAGCTTCGCCCCGGACAGTCAAGAGACCCAGTACTTC CASSFAPDSQETQYF . TRBV7-9 . TRBJ2-5
TGTGCCAGTAGCGGACAGGGGAACGTCCTGACTTTC CASSGQGNVLTF TRBD1 TRBV19 . TRBJ2-6
TGTGCCAGTAGTGTCCGGAGCTATGGCTACACCTTC CASSVRSYGYTF . TRBV19 . TRBJ1-2
TGTGCCAGCAGTTTTGGACAGAAAAACACCGGGGAGCTGTTTTTT CASSFGQKNTGELFF . TRBV28 . TRBJ2-2
TGCGCCAGCAGCTTGGAAGGGGAAGGGGGAGGAAACACCATATATTTT CASSLEGEGGGNTIYF . TRBV5-1 few TRBJ1-3
TGTGCCAGCAGCAAAGCCAGGACAGACGAAGCTTTCTTT CASSKARTDEAFF . TRBV21-1 . TRBJ1-1
TGCGCCAGCAGCTTAGCGGAAAGCTCTGGAAACACCATATATTTT CASSLAESSGNTIYF . TRBV5-1 . TRBJ1-3
TGCGCCAGCAGGGAGAGCGAGCAGAACACCGGGGAGCTGTTTTTT CASRESEQNTGELFF . TRBV5-1 . TRBJ2-2
TGCGCCAGCAGGTTGACAGGGGGCGGGGAGACCCAGTACTTC CASRLTGGGETQYF TRBD1 TRBV5-1 . TRBJ2-5
TGTGCCAGCAGCTTTCAGGGTCTAAAATACGAGCAGTACTTC CASSFQGLKYEQYF . TRBV13 once TRBJ2-7
TGTGCCAGCAAGCCCGTAGCGGGGGGGCGGGGTGAGCAGTTCTTC CASKPVAGGRGEQFF TRBD2 TRBV6-1 . TRBJ2-1
TGTGCCAGCAGCTCCCGGGGGAGGAGGGAAACTGAAGCTTTCTTT CASSSRGRRETEAFF . TRBV5-4 once TRBJ1-1
TGTGCCAGTACCCCTTCAGAGGGCTCTGGAAACACCATATATTTT CASTPSEGSGNTIYF . TRBV4-2 few TRBJ1-3
TGTGCCAGCAGCTTAGACACAGGTGGGCCCCAGCATTTT CASSLDTGGPQHF . TRBV7-2 . TRBJ1-5
. CASSFGPGLGSDTQYF . TRBV11-2 few TRBJ2-3
TGTGCCAGCAGTGAACAACTCTCTAGCCCGGCCCTCCACTTT CASSEQLSSPALHF . TRBV6-5 once TRBJ1-6
TGTGCCAGCAGCACAGGGAACTATGGCTACACCTTC CASSTGNYGYTF . TRBV7-2 . TRBJ1-2
TGCGCCAGCAGCTTGGGCCCAGGGTACACTGAAGCTTTCTTT CASSLGPGYTEAFF . TRBV5-1 . TRBJ1-1
TGTGCCTGGAGTGTACTGGGGAGCTCCTACGAGCAGTACTTC CAWSVLGSSYEQYF . TRBV30 . TRBJ2-7
TGTGCCATCAGTGAGTCCACAGGGGAACAGCCCCAGCATTTT CAISESTGEQPQHF TRBD1 TRBV10-3 . TRBJ1-5
TGTGCCAGCAGCTTACAGATGAACACTGAAGCTTTCTTT CASSLQMNTEAFF . TRBV7-3 few TRBJ1-1
TGTGCCAGCAGCTTATTAGGGGGAGTGAACACTGAAGCTTTCTTT CASSLLGGVNTEAFF . TRBV7-3 . TRBJ1-1
TGCAGCGTTGAAGAAGGCCTAGCGGGGGGACAGAAGCAGTTCTTC CSVEEGLAGGQKQFF TRBD2 TRBV29-1 . TRBJ2-1
TGTGCCAGTAGTATAAGGGGGTTCATGAACACTGAAGCTTTCTTT CASSIRGFMNTEAFF . TRBV19 once TRBJ1-1
TGTGCCAGCTCACCACGGGGCCGGGGACAGATAAACATTCAGTACTTC CASSPRGRGQINIQYF TRBD1 TRBV18 . TRBJ2-4